Here is one T cell receptor (beta chain) with its context. The sample comes from a study of T cell responses to AZD1222 COVID-19 vaccine. About the research overall: The analysis combined second doses at about 4 or about 12 weeks.

Clones were read by immunoSEQ multiplex PCR, and TCRdb kept only the in-frame ones, dropping some. The sample lists more than 150,000 clones, 94% seen once, with 7.5% to 9.5% in the top ten. The CDR3 runs 14 residues. The germline CDR1 and CDR2 sequences are SGHVS and FQNEAQ. The ends were cut back, 1 base at V and 3 bases at J, with 9 bases in the middle. The sequencing here drew on peripheral blood, taken on day 0 of AZD1222 vaccination. This sequence originates from an adult in good health. The chain combines TRBV7-8 with TRBJ1-2; the D gene is possibly TRBD1 (5 bases). The CDR3 DNA is TGTGCCAGCAGCTTAGGGGGCCCAGACTATGGCTACACCTTC. Its translation: CASSLGGPDYGYTF.